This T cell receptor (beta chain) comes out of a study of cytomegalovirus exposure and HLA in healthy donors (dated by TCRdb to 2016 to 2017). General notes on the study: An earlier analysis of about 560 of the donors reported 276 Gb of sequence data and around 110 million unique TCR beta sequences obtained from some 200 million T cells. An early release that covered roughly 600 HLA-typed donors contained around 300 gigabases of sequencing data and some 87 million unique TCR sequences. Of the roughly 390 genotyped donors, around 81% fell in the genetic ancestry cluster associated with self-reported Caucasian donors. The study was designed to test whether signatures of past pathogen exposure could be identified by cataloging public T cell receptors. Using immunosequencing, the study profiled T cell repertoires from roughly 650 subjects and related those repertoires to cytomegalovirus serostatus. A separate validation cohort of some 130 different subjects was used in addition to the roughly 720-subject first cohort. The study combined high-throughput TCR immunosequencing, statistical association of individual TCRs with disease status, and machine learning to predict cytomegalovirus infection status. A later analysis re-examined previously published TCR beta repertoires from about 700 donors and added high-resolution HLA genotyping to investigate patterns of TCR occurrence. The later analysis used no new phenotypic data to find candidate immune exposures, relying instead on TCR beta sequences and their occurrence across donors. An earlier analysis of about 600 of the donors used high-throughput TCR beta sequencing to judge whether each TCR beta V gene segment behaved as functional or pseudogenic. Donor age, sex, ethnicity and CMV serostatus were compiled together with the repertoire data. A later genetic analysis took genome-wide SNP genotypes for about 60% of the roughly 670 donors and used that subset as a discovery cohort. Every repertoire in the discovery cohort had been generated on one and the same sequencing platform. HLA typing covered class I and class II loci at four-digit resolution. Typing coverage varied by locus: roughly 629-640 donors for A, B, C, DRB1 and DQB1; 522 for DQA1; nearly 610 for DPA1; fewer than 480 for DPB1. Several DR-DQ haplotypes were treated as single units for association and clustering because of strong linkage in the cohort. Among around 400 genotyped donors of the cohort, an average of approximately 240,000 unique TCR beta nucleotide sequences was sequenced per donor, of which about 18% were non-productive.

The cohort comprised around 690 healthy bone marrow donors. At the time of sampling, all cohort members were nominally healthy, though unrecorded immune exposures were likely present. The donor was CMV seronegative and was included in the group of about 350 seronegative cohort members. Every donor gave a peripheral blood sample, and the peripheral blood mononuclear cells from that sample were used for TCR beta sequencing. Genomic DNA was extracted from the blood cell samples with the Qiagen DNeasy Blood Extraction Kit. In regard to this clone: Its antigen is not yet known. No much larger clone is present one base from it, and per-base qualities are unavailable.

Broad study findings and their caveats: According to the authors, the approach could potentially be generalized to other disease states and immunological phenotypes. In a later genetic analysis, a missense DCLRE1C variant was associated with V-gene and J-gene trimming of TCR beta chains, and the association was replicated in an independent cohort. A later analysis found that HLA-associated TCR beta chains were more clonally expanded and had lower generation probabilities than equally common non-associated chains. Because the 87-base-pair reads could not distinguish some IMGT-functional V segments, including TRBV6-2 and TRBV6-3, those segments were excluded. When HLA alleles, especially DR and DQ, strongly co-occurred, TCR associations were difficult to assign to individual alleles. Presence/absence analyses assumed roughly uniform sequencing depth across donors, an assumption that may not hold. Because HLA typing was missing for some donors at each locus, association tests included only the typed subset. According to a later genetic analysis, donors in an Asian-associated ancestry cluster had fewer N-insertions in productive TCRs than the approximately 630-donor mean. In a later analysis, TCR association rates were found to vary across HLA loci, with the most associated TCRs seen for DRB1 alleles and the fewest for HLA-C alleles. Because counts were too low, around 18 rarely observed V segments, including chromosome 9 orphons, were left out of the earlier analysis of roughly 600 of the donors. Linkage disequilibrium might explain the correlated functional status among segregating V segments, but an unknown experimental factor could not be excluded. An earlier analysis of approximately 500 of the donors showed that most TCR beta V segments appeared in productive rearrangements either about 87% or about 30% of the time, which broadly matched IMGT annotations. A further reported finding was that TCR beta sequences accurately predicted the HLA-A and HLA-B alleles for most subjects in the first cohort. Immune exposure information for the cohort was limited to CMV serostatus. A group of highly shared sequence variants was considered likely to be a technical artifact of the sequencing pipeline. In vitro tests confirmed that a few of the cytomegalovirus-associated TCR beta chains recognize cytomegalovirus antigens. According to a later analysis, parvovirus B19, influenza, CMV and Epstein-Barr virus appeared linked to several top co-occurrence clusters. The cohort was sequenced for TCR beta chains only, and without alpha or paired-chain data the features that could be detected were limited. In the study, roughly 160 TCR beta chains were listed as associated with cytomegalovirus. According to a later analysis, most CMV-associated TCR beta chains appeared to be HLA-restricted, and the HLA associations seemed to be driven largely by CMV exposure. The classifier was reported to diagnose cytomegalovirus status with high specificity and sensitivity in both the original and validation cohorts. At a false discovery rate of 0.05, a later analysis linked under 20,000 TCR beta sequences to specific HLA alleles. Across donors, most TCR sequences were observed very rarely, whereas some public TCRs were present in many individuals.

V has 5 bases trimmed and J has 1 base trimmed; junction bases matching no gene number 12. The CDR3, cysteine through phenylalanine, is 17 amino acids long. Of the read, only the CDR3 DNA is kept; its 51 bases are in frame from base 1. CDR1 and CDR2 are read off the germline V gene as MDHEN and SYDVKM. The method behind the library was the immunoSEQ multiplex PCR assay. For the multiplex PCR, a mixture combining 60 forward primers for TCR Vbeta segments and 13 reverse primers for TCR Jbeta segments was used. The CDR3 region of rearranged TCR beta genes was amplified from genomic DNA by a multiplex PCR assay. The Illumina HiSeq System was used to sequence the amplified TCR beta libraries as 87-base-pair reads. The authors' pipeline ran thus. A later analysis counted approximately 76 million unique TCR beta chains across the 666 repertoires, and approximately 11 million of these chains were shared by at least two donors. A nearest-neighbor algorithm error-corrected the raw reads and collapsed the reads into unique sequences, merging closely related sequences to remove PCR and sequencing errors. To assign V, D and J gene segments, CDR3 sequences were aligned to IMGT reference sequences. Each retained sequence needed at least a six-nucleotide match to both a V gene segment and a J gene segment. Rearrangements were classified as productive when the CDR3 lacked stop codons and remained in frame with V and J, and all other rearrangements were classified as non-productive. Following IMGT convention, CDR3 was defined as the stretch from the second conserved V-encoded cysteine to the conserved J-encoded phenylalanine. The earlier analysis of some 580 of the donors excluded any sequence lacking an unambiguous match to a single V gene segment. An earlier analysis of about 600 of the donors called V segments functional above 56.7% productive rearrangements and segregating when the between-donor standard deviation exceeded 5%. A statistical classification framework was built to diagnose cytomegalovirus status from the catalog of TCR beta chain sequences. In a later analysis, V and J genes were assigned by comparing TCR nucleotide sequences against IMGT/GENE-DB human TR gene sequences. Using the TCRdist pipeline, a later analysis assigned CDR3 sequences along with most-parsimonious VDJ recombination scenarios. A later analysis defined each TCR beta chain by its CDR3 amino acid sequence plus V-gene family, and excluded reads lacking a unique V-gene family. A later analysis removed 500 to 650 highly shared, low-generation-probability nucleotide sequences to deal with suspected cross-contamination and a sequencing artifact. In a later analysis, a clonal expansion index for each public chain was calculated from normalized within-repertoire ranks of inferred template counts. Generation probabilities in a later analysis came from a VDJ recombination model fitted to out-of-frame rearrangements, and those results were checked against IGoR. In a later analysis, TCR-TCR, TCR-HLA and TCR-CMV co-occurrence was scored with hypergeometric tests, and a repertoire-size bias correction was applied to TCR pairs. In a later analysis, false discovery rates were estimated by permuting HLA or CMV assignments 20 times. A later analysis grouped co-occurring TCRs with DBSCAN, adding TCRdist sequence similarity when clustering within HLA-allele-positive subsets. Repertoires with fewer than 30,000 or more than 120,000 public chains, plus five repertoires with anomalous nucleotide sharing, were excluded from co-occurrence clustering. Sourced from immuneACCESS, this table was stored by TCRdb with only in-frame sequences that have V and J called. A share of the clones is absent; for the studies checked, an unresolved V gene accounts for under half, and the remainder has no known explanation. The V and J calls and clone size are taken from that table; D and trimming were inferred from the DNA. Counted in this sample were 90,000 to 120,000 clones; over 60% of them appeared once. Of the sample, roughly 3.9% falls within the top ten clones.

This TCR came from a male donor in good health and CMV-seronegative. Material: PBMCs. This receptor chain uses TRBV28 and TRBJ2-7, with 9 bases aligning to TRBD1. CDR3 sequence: CASSPQVTGGQSYEQYF. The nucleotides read TGTGCCAGCAGTCCCCAGGTGACAGGGGGACAGTCCTACGAGCAGTACTTC.